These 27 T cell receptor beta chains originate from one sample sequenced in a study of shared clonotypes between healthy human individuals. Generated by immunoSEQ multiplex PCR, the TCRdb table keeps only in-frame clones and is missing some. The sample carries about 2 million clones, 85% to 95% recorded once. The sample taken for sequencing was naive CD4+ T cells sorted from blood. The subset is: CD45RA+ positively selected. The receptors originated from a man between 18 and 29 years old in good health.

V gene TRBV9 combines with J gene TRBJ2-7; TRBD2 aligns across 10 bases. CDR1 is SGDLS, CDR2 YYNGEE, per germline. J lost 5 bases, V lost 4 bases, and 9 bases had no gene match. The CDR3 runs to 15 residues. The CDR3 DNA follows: TGTGCCAGCAGCAAAACCGGGACTAGCGTCCACGAGCAGTACTTC. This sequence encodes CASSKTGTSVHEQYF.

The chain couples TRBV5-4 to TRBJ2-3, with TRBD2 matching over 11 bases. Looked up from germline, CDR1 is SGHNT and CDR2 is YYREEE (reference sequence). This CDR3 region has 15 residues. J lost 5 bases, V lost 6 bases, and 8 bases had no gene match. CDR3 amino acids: CASTPGLAVRDTQYF. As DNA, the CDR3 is TGTGCCAGCACGCCGGGACTAGCGGTACGAGATACGCAGTATTTT.

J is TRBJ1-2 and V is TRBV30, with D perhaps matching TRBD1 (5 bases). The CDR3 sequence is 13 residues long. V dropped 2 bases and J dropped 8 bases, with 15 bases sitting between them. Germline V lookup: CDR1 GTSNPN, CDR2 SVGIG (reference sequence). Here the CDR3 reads CAWSRDPSPGYTF. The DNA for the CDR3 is TGTGCCTGGAGTCGGGACCCCTCACCCGGCTACACCTTC. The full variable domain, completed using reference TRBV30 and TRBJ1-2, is SQTIHQWPATLVQPVGSPLSLECTVEGTSNPNLYWYRQAAGRGLQLLFYSVGIGQISSEVPQNLSASRPQDRQFILSSKKLLLSDSGFYLCAWSRDPSPGYTFGSGTRLTVV.

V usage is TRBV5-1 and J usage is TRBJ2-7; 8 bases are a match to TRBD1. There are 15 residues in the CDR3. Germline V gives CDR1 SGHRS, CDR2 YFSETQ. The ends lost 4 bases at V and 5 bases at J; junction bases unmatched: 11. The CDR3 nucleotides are TGCGCCAGCAGCAGCTTGCGGACAGGGAGCGACGAGCAGTACTTC. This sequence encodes CASSSLRTGSDEQYF. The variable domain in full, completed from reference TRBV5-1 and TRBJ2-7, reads KAGVTQTPRYLIKTRGQQVTLSCSPISGHRSVSWYQQTPGQGLQFLFEYFSETQRNKGNFPGRFSGRQFSNSRSEMNVSTLELGDSALYLCASSSLRTGSDEQYFGPGTRLTVT.

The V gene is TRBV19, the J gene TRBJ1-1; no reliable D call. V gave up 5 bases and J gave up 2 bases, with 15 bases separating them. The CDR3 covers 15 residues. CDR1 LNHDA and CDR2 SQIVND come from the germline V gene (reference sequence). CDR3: CASSFRSDLNTEAFF. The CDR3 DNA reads TGTGCCAGTAGTTTTCGATCCGACCTAAACACTGAAGCTTTCTTT.

The DNA for the CDR3 is TGTGCCAGCAGCCATGGGACAGGGGCGAGTGATTCGAATGCTTTCTTT. It yields the protein CASSHGTGASDSNAFF. The chain employs TRBV7-2 and TRBJ1-1; 10 bases line up with TRBD1. V lost 5 bases, J lost 11 bases, and 17 bases stayed unmatched. This CDR3 contains 16 residues. The V gene's germline CDR1 is SGHTA and CDR2 FQGNSA.

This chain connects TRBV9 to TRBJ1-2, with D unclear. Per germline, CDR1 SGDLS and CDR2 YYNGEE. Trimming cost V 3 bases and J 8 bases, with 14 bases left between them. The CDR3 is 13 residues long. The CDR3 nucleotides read TGTGCCAGCAGCGCCGTATGGGCGGGCGGCTACACCTTC. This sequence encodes CASSAVWAGGYTF.

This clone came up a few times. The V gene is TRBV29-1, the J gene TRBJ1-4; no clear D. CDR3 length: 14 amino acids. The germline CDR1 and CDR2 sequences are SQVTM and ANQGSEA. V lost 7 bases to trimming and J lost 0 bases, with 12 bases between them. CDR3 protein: CSAEDASTNEKLFF. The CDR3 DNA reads TGCAGCGCCGAGGACGCCTCAACTAATGAAAAACTGTTTTTT. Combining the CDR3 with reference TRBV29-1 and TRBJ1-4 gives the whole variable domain SAVISQKPSRDICQRGTSLTIQCQVDSQVTMMFWYRQQPGQSLTLIATANQGSEATYESGFVIDKFPISRPNLTFSTLTVSNMSPEDSSIYLCSAEDASTNEKLFFGSGTQLSVL.

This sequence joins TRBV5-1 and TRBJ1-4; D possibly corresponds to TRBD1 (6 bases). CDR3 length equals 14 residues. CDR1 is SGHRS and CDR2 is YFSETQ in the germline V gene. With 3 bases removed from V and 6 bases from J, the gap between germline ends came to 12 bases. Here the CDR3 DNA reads TGCGCCAGCAGCTCCGGAGGGGGGGATGAAAAACTGTTTTTT. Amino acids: CASSSGGGDEKLFF.

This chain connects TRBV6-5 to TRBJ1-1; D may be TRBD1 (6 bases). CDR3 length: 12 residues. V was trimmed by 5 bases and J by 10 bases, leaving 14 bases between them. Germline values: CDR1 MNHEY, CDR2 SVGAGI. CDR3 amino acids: CASSQLQGTAFF. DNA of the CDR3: TGTGCCAGCAGTCAATTACAGGGTACAGCTTTCTTT.

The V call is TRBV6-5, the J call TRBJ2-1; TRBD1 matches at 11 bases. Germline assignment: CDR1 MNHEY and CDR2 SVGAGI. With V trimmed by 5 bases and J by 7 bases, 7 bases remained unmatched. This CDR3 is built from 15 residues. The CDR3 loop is CASSQDRGPRNEQFF. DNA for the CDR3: TGTGCCAGCAGTCAGGACAGGGGGCCGAGGAATGAGCAGTTCTTC.

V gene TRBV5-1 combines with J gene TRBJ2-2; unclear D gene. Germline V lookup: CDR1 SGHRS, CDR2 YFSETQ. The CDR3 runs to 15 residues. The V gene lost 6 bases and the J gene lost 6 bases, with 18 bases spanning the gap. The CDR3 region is CASNPGPSGPGELFF. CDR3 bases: TGCGCCAGCAACCCAGGTCCTAGTGGCCCCGGGGAGCTGTTTTTT.

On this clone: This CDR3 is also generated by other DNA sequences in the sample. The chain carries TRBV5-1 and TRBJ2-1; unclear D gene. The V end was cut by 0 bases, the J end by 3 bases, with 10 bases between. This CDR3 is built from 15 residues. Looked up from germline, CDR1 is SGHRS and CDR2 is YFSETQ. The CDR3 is CASSLELGSYNEQFF. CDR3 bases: TGCGCCAGCAGCTTGGAGCTAGGAAGCTACAATGAGCAGTTCTTC.

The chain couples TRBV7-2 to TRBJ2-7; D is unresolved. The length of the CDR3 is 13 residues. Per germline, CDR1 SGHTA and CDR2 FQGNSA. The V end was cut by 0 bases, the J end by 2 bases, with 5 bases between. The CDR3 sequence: CASSLAPPYEQYF. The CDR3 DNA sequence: TGTGCCAGCAGCTTAGCCCCGCCCTACGAGCAGTACTTC.

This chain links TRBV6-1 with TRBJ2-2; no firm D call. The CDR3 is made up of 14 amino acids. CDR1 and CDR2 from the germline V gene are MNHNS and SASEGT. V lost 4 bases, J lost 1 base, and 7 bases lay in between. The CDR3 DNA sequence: TGTGCCAGCAGTGTTGTAGGGAACACCGGGGAGCTGTTTTTT. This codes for CASSVVGNTGELFF.

The CDR3 nucleotides read TGTGCCATCAGTGCGGTCGACAGGGGGACGAATGAGCAGTTCTTC. Amino acid sequence: CAISAVDRGTNEQFF. The chain carries TRBV10-3 and TRBJ2-1; 9 nucleotides agree with TRBD1. Trimming cost V 4 bases and J 7 bases; bases outside gene matches: 8. Germline V lookup: CDR1 ENHRY, CDR2 SYGVKD. This CDR3 contains 15 residues.

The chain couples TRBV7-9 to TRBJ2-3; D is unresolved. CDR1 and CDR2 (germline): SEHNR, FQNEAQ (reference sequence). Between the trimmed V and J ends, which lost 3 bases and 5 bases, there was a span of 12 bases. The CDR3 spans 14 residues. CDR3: CASSFVGWGDTQYF. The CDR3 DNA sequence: TGTGCCAGCAGCTTTGTGGGATGGGGAGATACGCAGTATTTT.

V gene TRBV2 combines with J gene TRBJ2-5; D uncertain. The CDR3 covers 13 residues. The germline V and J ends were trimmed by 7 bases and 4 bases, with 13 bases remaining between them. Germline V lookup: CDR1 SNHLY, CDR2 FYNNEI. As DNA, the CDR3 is TGTGCCAGCAACCGACTTAGTGGAGAGACCCAGTACTTC. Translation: CASNRLSGETQYF.

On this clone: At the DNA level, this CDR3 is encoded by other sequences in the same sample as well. This chain's CDR3 is CASSLGGASTDTQYF. The CDR3 DNA reads as TGTGCCAGCAGCTTAGGTGGCGCTAGCACAGATACGCAGTATTTT. The chain carries TRBV11-3 and TRBJ2-3; no definite D call. The CDR3 spans 15 residues. Germline V CDR1 and CDR2: SGHNT, YENEEA. V was clipped by 1 base and J by 0 bases, with 8 bases between them. The full variable domain, with the rest looked up from reference TRBV11-3 and TRBJ2-3, is EAGVVQSPRYKIIEKKQPVAFWCNPISGHNTLYWYLQNLGQGPELLIRYENEEAVDDSQLPKDRFSAERLKGVDSTLKIQPAELGDSAVYLCASSLGGASTDTQYFGPGTRLTVL.

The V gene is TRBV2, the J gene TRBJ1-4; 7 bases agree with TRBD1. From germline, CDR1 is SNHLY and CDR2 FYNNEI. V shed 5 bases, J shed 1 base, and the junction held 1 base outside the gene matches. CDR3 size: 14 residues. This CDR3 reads CASSWTGTNEKLFF. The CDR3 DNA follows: TGTGCCAGCAGTTGGACAGGAACTAATGAAAAACTGTTTTTT.

CDR3: CASSLMPQDTEAFF. The CDR3 DNA reads TGTGCCAGCAGCTTAATGCCTCAGGACACTGAAGCTTTCTTT. The gene calls are TRBV7-9 and TRBJ1-1; D unclear. The germline CDR1 and CDR2 sequences are SEHNR and FQNEAQ (reference sequence). The CDR3 contains 14 residues. V lost 2 bases, J lost 3 bases, and 10 bases lay in between.

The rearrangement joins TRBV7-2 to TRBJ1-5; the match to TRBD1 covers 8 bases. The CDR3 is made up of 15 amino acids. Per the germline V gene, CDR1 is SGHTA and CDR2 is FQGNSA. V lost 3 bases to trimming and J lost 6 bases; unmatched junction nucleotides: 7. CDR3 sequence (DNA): TGTGCCAGCAGCTTCGGACAGGGCTCGGCTCAGCCCCAGCATTTT. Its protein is CASSFGQGSAQPQHF.

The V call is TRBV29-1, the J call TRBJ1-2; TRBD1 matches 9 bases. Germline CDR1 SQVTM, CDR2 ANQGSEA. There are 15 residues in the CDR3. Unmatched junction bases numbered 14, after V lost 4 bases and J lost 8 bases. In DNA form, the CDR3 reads TGCAGCGTTGTATCGTTGAGACAGGGGGTGGGAGGCTACACCTTC. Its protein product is CSVVSLRQGVGGYTF.

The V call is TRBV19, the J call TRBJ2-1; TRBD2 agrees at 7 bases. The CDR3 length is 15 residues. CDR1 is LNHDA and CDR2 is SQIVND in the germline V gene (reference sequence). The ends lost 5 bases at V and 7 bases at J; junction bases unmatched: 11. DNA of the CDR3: TGTGCCAGTAGTGCTAGAGGGAGGGCCGAGAATGAGCAGTTCTTC. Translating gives CASSARGRAENEQFF.

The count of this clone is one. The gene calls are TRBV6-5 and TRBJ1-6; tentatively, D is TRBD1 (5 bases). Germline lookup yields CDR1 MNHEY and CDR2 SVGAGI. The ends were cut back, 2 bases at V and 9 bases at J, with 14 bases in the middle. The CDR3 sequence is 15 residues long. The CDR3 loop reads CASSYLQGMVSPLHF. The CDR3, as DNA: TGTGCCAGCAGTTACCTCCAGGGCATGGTTTCACCCCTCCACTTT.

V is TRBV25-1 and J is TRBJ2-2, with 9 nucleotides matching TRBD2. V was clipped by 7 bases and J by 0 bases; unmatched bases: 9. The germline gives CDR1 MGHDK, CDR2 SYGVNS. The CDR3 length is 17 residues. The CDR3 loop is CASTPPAGGPNTGELFF. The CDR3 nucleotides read TGTGCCAGCACCCCACCAGCGGGGGGTCCGAACACCGGGGAGCTGTTTTTT.

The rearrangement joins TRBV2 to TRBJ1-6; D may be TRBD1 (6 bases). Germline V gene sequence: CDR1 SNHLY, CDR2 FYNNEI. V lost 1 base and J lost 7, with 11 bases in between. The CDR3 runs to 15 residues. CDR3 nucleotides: TGTGCCAGCAGTGAAGAGGGGGGGCGGAATTCACCCCTCCACTTT. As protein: CASSEEGGRNSPLHF.